This record concerns one T cell receptor (beta chain) sequence. Its target is not known. Germline assignment: CDR1 LNHDA and CDR2 SQIVND (reference sequence). There are 15 residues in the CDR3. The trim removed 5 bases at V and 4 bases at J, leaving 11 bases unmatched. This entry comes from a study of cytomegalovirus exposure and HLA in healthy donors. Study context: Unique TCRs numbering 75 million to 95 million, obtained from HLA-typed donors, made up an early data release.

Study-wide points: Under in vitro conditions, three CMV-associated chains were confirmed as specific for CMV antigens. TCR beta sequences numbering around 15,000 were associated with HLA alleles at 0.05 false discovery rate in a later analysis.

This cohort consisted of healthy bone marrow donors. PCR amplification relied on 60 Vbeta primers (plus 13 Jbeta primers). Sequencing used immunoSEQ multiplex PCR; TCRdb keeps in-frame clones, though not all of them. The top ten clones hold about 3.5% of a sample with about 72,000 clones, roughly 74% of them seen once. This TCR derives from a man aged 40-55 years in good health and CMV-seronegative. The material sequenced was PBMCs. The genes are TRBV19 and TRBJ2-7, with 7 positions matching TRBD1. Here the CDR3 reads CASSSHAGTEYEQYF. Here the CDR3 DNA reads TGTGCCAGTAGTTCGCACGCCGGGACAGAGTACGAGCAGTACTTC.